This T cell receptor beta chain was sequenced during a study of CD8 T cells in ankylosing spondylitis. In TCRdb, the 5' RACE reads were re-called with MiXCR into one record per CDR3 protein. The sample consists of over 130,000 distinct CDR3 sequences, under 45% of them appearing once. This CDR3 comprises 16 residues. The ends were cut back, 0 bases at V and 4 bases at J, with 15 bases in the middle. CDR1 and CDR2 (germline): LGHNA, YNFKEQ. The TCR originated in a male donor with ankylosing spondylitis. The rearrangement links TRBV4-2 to TRBJ1-2; perhaps TRBD1 as D (5 bases). Material for sequencing was synovial fluid, either unsorted or a sorted T cell fraction (not recorded which). Here the CDR3 DNA reads TGTGCCAGCAGCCAAGAGTGGGACCCGGAGGGCTATGGCTACACCTTC. Translated, it gives CASSQEWDPEGYGYTF.